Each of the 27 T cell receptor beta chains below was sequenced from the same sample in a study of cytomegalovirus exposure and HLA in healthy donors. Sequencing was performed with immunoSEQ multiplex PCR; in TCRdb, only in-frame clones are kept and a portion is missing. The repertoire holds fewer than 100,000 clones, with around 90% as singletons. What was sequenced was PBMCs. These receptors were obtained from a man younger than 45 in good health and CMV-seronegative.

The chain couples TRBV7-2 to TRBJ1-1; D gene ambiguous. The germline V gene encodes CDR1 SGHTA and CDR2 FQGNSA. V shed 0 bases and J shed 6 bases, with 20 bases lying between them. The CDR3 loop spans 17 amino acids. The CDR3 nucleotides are TGTGCCAGCAGCTTAGCGGATTACTGGGGAGGAGTTTCTGAAGCTTTCTTT. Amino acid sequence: CASSLADYWGGVSEAFF.

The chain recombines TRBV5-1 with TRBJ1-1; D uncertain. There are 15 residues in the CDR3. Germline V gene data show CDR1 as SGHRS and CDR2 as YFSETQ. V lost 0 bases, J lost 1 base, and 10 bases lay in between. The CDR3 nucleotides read TGCGCCAGCAGCTTGGACGGATGGGCGAACACTGAAGCTTTCTTT. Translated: CASSLDGWANTEAFF.

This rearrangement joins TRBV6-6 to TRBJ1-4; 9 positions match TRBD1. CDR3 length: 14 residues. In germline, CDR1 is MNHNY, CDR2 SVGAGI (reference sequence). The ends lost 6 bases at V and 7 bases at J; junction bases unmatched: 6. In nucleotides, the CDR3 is TGTGCCAGCAGCCCCGGGACAGGGACTGAAAAACTGTTTTTT. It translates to CASSPGTGTEKLFF.

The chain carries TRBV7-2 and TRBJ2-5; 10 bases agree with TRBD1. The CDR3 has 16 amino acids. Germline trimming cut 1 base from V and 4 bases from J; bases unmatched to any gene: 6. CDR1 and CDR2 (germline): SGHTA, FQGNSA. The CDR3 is CASSLVGTGVPETQYF. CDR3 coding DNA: TGTGCCAGCAGCTTAGTGGGGACAGGGGTTCCAGAGACCCAGTACTTC.

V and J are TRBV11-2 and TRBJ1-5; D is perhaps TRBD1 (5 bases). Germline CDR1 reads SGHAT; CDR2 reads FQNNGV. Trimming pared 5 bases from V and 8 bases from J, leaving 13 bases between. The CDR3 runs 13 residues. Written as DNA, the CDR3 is TGTGCCAGCAGCCAGCGGTGGGGGGAGCCCCAGCATTTT. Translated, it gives CASSQRWGEPQHF.

Written as DNA, the CDR3 is TGTGCCAGCAGTGAGGGGGCAGGGGGCGCCCCTAATGAAAAACTGTTTTTT. Translation: CASSEGAGGAPNEKLFF. V gene TRBV2 combines with J gene TRBJ1-4; 8 bases agree with TRBD1. CDR1 is SNHLY, CDR2 FYNNEI, per germline. The J segment lost 3 bases and the V segment lost 3 bases, leaving 9 bases of the junction unmatched. This CDR3 contains 17 residues. Combining the CDR3 with reference TRBV2 and TRBJ1-4 gives the whole variable domain EPEVTQTPSHQVTQMGQEVILRCVPISNHLYFYWYRQILGQKVEFLVSFYNNEISEKSEIFDDQFSVERPDGSNFTLKIRSTKLEDSAMYFCASSEGAGGAPNEKLFFGSGTQLSVL.

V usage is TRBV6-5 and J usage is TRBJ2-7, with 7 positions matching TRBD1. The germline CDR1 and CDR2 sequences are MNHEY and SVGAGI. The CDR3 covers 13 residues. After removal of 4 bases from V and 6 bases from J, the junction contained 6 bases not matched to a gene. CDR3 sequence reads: CASSWTGLSEQYF. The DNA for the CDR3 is TGTGCCAGCAGTTGGACAGGTTTAAGCGAGCAGTACTTC.

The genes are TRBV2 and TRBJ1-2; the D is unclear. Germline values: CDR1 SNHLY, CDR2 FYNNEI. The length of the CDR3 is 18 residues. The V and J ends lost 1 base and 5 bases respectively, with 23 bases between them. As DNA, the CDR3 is TGTGCCAGCAGTGAAGGGAGGGTTTTGCCAAAGGGTCCTTATGGCTACACCTTC. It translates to CASSEGRVLPKGPYGYTF.

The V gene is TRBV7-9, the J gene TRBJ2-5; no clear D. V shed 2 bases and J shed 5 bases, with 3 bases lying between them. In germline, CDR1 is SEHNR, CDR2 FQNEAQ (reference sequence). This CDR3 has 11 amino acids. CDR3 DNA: TGTGCCAGCAGCTTATATGAGACCCAGTACTTC. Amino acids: CASSLYETQYF.

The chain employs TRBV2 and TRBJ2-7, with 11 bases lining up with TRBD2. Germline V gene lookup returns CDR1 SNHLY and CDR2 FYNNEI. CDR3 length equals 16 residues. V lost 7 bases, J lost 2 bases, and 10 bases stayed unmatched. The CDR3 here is CASNSGSGRGTYEQYF. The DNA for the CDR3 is TGTGCCAGCAACTCGGGTAGCGGGAGGGGAACCTACGAGCAGTACTTC.

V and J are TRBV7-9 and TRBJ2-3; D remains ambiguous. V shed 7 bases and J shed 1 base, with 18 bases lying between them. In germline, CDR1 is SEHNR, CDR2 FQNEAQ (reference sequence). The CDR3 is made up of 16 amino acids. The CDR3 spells CASTRIEAYGTDTQYF. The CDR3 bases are TGTGCCAGCACACGGATTGAGGCGTACGGCACAGATACGCAGTATTTT.

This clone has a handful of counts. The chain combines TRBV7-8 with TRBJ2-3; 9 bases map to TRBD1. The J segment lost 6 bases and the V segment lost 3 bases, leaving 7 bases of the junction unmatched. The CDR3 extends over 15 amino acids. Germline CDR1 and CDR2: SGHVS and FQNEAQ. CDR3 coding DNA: TGTGCCAGCAGCTTGAACAGGGGGCCTTCCGATACGCAGTATTTT. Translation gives CASSLNRGPSDTQYF.

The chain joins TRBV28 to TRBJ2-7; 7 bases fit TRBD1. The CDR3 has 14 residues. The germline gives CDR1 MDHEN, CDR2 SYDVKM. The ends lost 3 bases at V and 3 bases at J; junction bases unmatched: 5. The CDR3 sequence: CASSFGTAIYEQYF. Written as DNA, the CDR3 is TGTGCCAGCAGTTTTGGGACAGCAATCTACGAGCAGTACTTC.

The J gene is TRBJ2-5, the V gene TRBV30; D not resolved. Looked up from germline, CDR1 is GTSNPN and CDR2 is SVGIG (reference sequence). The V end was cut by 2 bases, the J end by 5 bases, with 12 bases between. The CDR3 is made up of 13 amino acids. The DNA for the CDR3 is TGTGCCTGGAGTTACGGCGGTACTGAGACCCAGTACTTC. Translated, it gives CAWSYGGTETQYF.

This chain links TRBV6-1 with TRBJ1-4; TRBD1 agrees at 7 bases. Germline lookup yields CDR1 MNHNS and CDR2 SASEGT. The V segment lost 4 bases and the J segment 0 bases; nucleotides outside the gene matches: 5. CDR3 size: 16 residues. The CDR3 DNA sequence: TGTGCCAGCAGTGCCCGGGACAGAGCAACTAATGAAAAACTGTTTTTT. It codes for CASSARDRATNEKLFF.

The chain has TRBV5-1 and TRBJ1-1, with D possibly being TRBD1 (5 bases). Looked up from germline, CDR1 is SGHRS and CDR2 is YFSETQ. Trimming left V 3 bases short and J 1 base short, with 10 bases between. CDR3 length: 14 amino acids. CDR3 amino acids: CASSYDRKNTEAFF. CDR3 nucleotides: TGCGCCAGCAGCTACGACAGAAAGAACACTGAAGCTTTCTTT.

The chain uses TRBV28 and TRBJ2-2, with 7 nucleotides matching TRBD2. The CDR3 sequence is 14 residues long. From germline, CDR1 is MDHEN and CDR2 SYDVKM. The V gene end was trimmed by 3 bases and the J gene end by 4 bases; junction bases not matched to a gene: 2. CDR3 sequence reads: CASSFAGVTGELFF. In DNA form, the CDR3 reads TGTGCCAGCAGTTTTGCGGGGGTCACCGGGGAGCTGTTTTTT.

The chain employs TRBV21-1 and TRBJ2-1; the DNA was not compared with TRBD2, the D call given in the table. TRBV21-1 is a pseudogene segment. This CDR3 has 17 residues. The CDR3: CASSKVGEVSSYNEQFF. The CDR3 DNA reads TGTGCCAGCAGCAAAGTCGGGGAAGTTAGCTCCTACAATGAGCAGTTCTTC.

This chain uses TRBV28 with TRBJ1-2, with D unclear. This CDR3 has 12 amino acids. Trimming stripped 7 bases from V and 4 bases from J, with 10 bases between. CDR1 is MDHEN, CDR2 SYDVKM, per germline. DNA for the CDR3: TGTGCCAGCACCCCCGGAGGCTATGGCTACACCTTC. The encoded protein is CASTPGGYGYTF.

The CDR3 loop is CASSIQGTLGTEAFF. As DNA, the CDR3 is TGTGCCAGTAGTATTCAGGGCACTTTAGGCACTGAAGCTTTCTTT. The V and J genes are TRBV19 and TRBJ1-1; D is possibly TRBD1 (5 bases). The CDR3 has 15 residues. Germline CDR1 reads LNHDA; CDR2 reads SQIVND (reference sequence). V was clipped by 3 bases and J by 4 bases, with 15 bases between them.

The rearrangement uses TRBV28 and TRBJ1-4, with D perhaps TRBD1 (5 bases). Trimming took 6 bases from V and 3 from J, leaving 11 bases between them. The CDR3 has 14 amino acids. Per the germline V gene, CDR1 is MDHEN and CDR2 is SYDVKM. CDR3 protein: CASSPPGANEKLFF. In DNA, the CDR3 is TGTGCCAGCAGCCCTCCGGGGGCTAATGAAAAACTGTTTTTT. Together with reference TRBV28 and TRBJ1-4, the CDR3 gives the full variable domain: DVKVTQSSRYLVKRTGEKVFLECVQDMDHENMFWYRQDPGLGLRLIYFSYDVKMKEKGDIPEGYSVSREKKERFSLILESASTNQTSMYLCASSPPGANEKLFFGSGTQLSVL.

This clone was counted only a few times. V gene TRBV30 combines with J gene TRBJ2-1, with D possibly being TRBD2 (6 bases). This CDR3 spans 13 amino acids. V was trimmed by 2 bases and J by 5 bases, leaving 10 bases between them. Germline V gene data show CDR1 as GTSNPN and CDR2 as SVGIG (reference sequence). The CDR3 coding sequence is TGTGCCTGGAGTAAGCGGGCCGACAATGAGCAGTTCTTC. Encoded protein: CAWSKRADNEQFF.

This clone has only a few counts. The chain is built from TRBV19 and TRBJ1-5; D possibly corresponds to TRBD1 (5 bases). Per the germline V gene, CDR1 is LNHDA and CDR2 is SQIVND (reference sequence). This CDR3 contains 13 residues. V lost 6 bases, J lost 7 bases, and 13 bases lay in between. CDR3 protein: CASSLSQGQPQHF. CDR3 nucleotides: TGTGCCAGTAGCCTTAGCCAGGGCCAGCCCCAGCATTTT.

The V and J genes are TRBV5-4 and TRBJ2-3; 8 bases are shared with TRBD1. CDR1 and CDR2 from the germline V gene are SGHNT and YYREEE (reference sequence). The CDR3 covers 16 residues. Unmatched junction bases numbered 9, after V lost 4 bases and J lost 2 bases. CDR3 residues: CASSKQGAISTDTQYF. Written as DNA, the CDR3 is TGTGCCAGCAGCAAGCAGGGGGCCATTTCCACAGATACGCAGTATTTT. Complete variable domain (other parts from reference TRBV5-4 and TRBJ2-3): ETGVTQSPTHLIKTRGQQVTLRCSSQSGHNTVSWYQQALGQGPQFIFQYYREEENGRGNFPPRFSGLQFPNYSSELNVNALELDDSALYLCASSKQGAISTDTQYFGPGTRLTVL.

CDR3: CASSSPGRIDTEAFF. CDR3 coding DNA: TGTGCCAGCAGTTCCCCGGGGAGAATAGACACTGAAGCTTTCTTT. The rearrangement links TRBV27 to TRBJ1-1; D remains unclear. V lost 4 bases and J lost 3, with 15 bases in between. This CDR3 has 15 residues. In germline, CDR1 is MNHEY, CDR2 SMNVEV (reference sequence).

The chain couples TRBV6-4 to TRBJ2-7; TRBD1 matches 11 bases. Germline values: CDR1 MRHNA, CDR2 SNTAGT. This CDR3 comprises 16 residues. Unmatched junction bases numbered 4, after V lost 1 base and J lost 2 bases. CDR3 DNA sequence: TGTGCCAGCAGTGACTTTGGGACAGGGGGGCCCTACGAGCAGTACTTC. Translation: CASSDFGTGGPYEQYF.

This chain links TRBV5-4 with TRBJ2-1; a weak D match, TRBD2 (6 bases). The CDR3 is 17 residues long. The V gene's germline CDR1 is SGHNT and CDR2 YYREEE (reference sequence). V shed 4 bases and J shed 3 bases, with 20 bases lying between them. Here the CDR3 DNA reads TGTGCCAGCAGCCCGGGCGGGTACCGGGGGAACTACAATGAGCAGTTCTTC. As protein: CASSPGGYRGNYNEQFF.